A selection of T cell receptor beta chains follows, all from one sample in a study of OX40 agonist ivuxolimab in advanced cancers. Clones were sequenced by immunoSEQ multiplex PCR, and TCRdb holds only the in-frame ones, with some missing. The profile shows about 70,000 clones, roughly 88% of them singletons. The sequencing used CD4+ or CD8+ T cells sorted from blood, collected in a trial of the OX40 agonist ivuxolimab. Receptors originate from an adult with an advanced solid tumor such as melanoma, head and neck, liver or kidney cancer. Both conserved end residues are part of each CDR3.

V: TRBV5-1
CDR3: CASNTGSSTDTQYF

V: TRBV29-1
CDR3: CSVGDIYNEQFF

V: TRBV25-1
CDR3: CASSELRVSTEKLFF

V: TRBV7-2
CDR3: CASSQDSQETQYF

V: TRBV19
CDR3: CASSGGDPWGNQPQHF

V: TRBV2
CDR3: CASSERGGYTF

V: TRBV5-4
CDR3: CASSLPRPYNEQFF

V: TRBV7-9
CDR3: CASSLRQGGMNTEAFF

V: TRBV6-5
CDR3: CASSYLRTGGSYGYTF

V: TRBV5-5
CDR3: CASSFRFPGLENEQFF

V: TRBV7-3
CDR3: CASSSGGLYNEQFF